The 2 T cell receptor beta chains listed next were all sequenced from one sample in a study of blood T cell repertoires in COVID-19. The protocol was immunoSEQ multiplex PCR, while the TCRdb copy is restricted to in-frame clones and leaves out a portion. The table records fewer than 15,000 clones, 92% of them present only once. The sample was peripheral blood. The receptors were gathered from a human donor with active COVID-19. The donor label of this sample is uncertain.

J is TRBJ2-7 and V is TRBV30, with D tentatively TRBD2 (5 bases). Deletions cut 2 bases from V and 5 bases from J, with 10 bases between. CDR1 and CDR2 (germline): GTSNPN, SVGIG (reference sequence). The CDR3 sequence is 12 residues long. CDR3 sequence: CAWSLSGHEQYF. The CDR3, as DNA: TGTGCCTGGAGTCTCAGCGGCCACGAGCAGTACTTC.

This chain connects TRBV3-1 (or the pseudogene TRBV3-2) to TRBJ2-3, with TRBD1 matching 10 bases. J lost 0 bases, V lost 9 bases, and 3 bases had no gene match. The CDR3 contains 14 residues. The germline V gene has CDR1 LGHDT and CDR2 YNNKEL (reference sequence). CDR3 coding DNA: TGTGCCAGTCGACAGGGGGCCAGCACAGATACGCAGTATTTT. Translated, it gives CASRQGASTDTQYF.